Below, one T cell receptor (beta chain) is given with its context. As yet, its antigen is unknown. The record originates from a study of T cell responses to AZD1222 COVID-19 vaccine. Findings and caveats of the study: No repertoire was sampled before or during the peak T cell response, only after it.

TCRdb's copy holds only in-frame clones and misses some; the assay was immunoSEQ multiplex PCR. The repertoire holds about 180,000 clones, about 90% seen once, with approximately 7.7% in the top ten. This sequence originates from an adult in good health. Sequenced material: peripheral blood, taken on day 0 of AZD1222 vaccination.

The CDR3 nucleotides are TGTGCCAGCAAGCCGGACAGGGCCTACGAGCAGTACTTC. Translated, it gives CASKPDRAYEQYF. V and J are TRBV2 and TRBJ2-7, with 8 bases lining up with TRBD1. With 7 bases clipped from V and 2 bases from J, the junction kept 4 bases outside the gene matches. Germline V gives CDR1 SNHLY, CDR2 FYNNEI. This CDR3 has 13 amino acids.